Included here is one T cell receptor (beta chain) sequence, with context. This sample is part of a study of blood T cell repertoires in COVID-19. Looking at the study overall: The samples span acute and convalescent COVID-19 from the United States, Italy and Spain. From T cells, B-cell-depleted T cells, or PBMCs came the material, which was cDNA or gDNA.

Authors' methods: Reference gene primer amplification in the assay estimated nucleated cell counts. This table comes from immunoSEQ multiplex PCR, and its TCRdb copy is limited to in-frame clones, with some not included. The V and J calls and clone size are taken from that table; D and trimming were inferred from the DNA. The data hold some 300,000 clones, with around 89% observed a single time. Trimming cost V 8 bases and J 4 bases; bases outside gene matches: 1. The CDR3 consists of 12 residues. Looked up from germline, CDR1 is MDHEN and CDR2 is SYDVKM. The sequencing sample was made of peripheral blood. The sequence was obtained from a woman in her twenties or thirties who had recovered from COVID-19. The chain carries TRBV28 and TRBJ1-1; 10 bases fit TRBD1. As DNA, the CDR3 is TGTGCCAGCTGGGACAGGGGCACTGAAGCTTTCTTT. Translated: CASWDRGTEAFF.